The entry below describes one TCR beta chain. As originally analysed: The assay estimated nucleated cells by amplifying reference gene primers. TCRdb's table, derived via immunoSEQ multiplex PCR, lists solely in-frame clones and lacks some. V and J calls and clone size follow that table, whereas D and trimming were derived from the DNA. The repertoire has about 100,000 clones, almost 90% of them found once; the top ten carry 5%. This specimen comes from a study of blood T cell repertoires in COVID-19. Across the study: The United States, Italy and Spain were the sources of the acute and convalescent COVID-19 samples. PBMCs, B-cell-depleted T cells, or T cells were the source of the cDNA or gDNA that made up the material.

CDR3 length equals 15 residues. Trimming cost V 3 bases and J 5 bases; bases outside gene matches: 8. The germline V gene encodes CDR1 LNHDA and CDR2 SQIVND (reference sequence). This TCR derives from a human donor in a cohort sampled during active COVID-19. Specimen: peripheral blood. This rearrangement joins TRBV19 to TRBJ1-2; 8 nucleotides align to TRBD1. The CDR3 sequence: CASSIAGGSGYGYTF. The CDR3 DNA sequence: TGTGCCAGTAGTATCGCAGGGGGCTCGGGATATGGCTACACCTTC. Full variable domain (outside the CDR3, taken from reference TRBV19 and TRBJ1-2): DGGITQSPKYLFRKEGQNVTLSCEQNLNHDAMYWYRQDPGQGLRLIYYSQIVNDFQKGDIAEGYSVSREKKESFPLTVTSAQKNPTAFYLCASSIAGGSGYGYTFGSGTRLTVV.